These T cell receptor beta chains were read from a single sample in a study of regulatory T cells in long-lasting Graves disease. TCRdb ran MiXCR on the multiplex PCR reads and lists one entry per CDR3 protein. The sample shows 350,000 to 550,000 distinct CDR3 sequences, around 15% of them seen only once. These data also formed part of another study, on T cells in Graves' hyperthyroidism and ophthalmopathy.

Sequences were derived from peripheral blood mononuclear cells (PBMCs), sampled at new diagnosis, from a patient treated with antithyroid drugs. The receptor set was obtained from a woman between 45 and 60 years old with Graves disease. The CDR3 runs from the conserved cysteine through the conserved F or W. The order of the fields is clone size, D gene, J gene, V gene, CDR3 protein, CDR3 DNA. D genes are given only for firm matches. Rows may omit the clone size; those that give it use once, few, many or a size class.

abundance: many; d_gene: NA; j_gene: TRBJ2-1; v_gene: TRBV5-1; CDR3aa: CASSPWGNNEQFF; CDR3nt: TGCGCCAGCTCGCCCTGGGGTAACAATGAGCAGTTCTTC
abundance: NA; d_gene: NA; j_gene: TRBJ2-1; v_gene: TRBV4-1; CDR3aa: CASSQAGAPPGWEQFF; CDR3nt: TGCGCCAGCAGCCAAGCGGGGGCCCCGCCTGGTTGGGAGCAGTTCTTC
abundance: few; d_gene: TRBD1; j_gene: TRBJ2-7; v_gene: TRBV10-3; CDR3aa: CAISGYTGDEQYF; CDR3nt: TGTGCCATCAGTGGCTATACAGGGGACGAGCAGTACTTC
abundance: NA; d_gene: TRBD1; j_gene: TRBJ1-3; v_gene: TRBV6-1; CDR3aa: CASTSNRQGDDGNTIYF; CDR3nt: TGTGCCAGCACTAGTAATAGACAGGGGGATGACGGAAACACCATATATTTT
abundance: NA; d_gene: NA; j_gene: TRBJ1-2; v_gene: TRBV7-9; CDR3aa: CASSLASEGFYGCTF; CDR3nt: TGTGCCAGCAGCTTAGCCTCGGAGGGGTTCTATGGCTGCACCTTC
abundance: few; d_gene: TRBD1; j_gene: TRBJ1-4; v_gene: TRBV27; CDR3aa: CASSPRQGESWHGKLFF; CDR3nt: TGTGCCAGCAGTCCCCGACAGGGGGAATCATGGCACGGAAAACTGTTTTTT
abundance: many; d_gene: NA; j_gene: TRBJ2-7; v_gene: TRBV28; CDR3aa: CASLGAGKVYEQYF; CDR3nt: TGTGCCAGCCTGGGGGCAGGGAAGGTCTACGAGCAGTACTTC
abundance: many; d_gene: NA; j_gene: TRBJ2-7; v_gene: TRBV7-9; CDR3aa: CASSTRDTAYEQYF; CDR3nt: TGTGCCAGCAGCACCCGGGACACAGCCTACGAGCAGTACTTC
abundance: medium-sized; d_gene: TRBD2; j_gene: TRBJ2-1; v_gene: TRBV12-3/TRBV12-4; CDR3aa: CASSLGGLAGYNEQFF; CDR3nt: TGTGCCAGCAGTTTAGGAGGACTAGCGGGGTACAATGAGCAGTTCTTC
abundance: many; d_gene: NA; j_gene: TRBJ2-1; v_gene: TRBV10-3; CDR3aa: CAIRGTSSYNEQFF; CDR3nt: TGTGCCATCAGGGGCACGAGCTCCTACAATGAGCAGTTCTTC
abundance: NA; d_gene: NA; j_gene: TRBJ1-4; v_gene: TRBV3-1; CDR3aa: CASRQGRPTNEKLFF; CDR3nt: TGTGCCAGCAGGCAAGGCAGGCCAACTAATGAAAAACTGTTCTTT
abundance: few; d_gene: NA; j_gene: TRBJ2-1; v_gene: TRBV19; CDR3aa: CASTPQPGQRTGYNEQFF; CDR3nt: TGTGCCAGTACCCCCCAACCGGGCCAGCGTACGGGTTACAATGAGCAGTTCTTC
abundance: few; d_gene: TRBD2; j_gene: TRBJ2-7; v_gene: TRBV29-1; CDR3aa: CSVGEPSGALEQYF; CDR3nt: TGCAGCGTCGGGGAGCCGAGCGGGGCTCTCGAGCAGTACTTC
abundance: many; d_gene: TRBD1; j_gene: TRBJ2-7; v_gene: TRBV7-9; CDR3aa: CASSLGPGTGAYEQYF; CDR3nt: TGTGCCAGCAGCTTAGGACCCGGGACAGGCGCCTACGAGCAGTACTTC
abundance: many; d_gene: TRBD2; j_gene: TRBJ2-2; v_gene: TRBV7-8; CDR3aa: CASSPYSGRDTGELFF; CDR3nt: TGTGCCAGCAGCCCCTATAGCGGGAGAGACACCGGGGAGCTGTTTTTT
abundance: NA; d_gene: NA; j_gene: TRBJ2-3; v_gene: TRBV4-1; CDR3aa: CASSQFPGQLDTQYF; CDR3nt: TGCGCCAGCAGCCAATTCCCGGGTCAGTTAGATACGCAGTATTTT
abundance: NA; d_gene: NA; j_gene: TRBJ2-5; v_gene: TRBV30; CDR3aa: CAWSGQLETQYF; CDR3nt: TGTGCCTGGAGTGGACAGTTGGAGACCCAGTACTTC
abundance: many; d_gene: TRBD1; j_gene: TRBJ1-5; v_gene: TRBV28; CDR3aa: CASAGTGFVQPQHF; CDR3nt: TGTGCCAGCGCCGGGACAGGGTTTGTTCAGCCCCAGCATTTT
abundance: NA; d_gene: NA; j_gene: TRBJ1-6; v_gene: TRBV4-1; CDR3aa: CASSQPGEYNSPLHF; CDR3nt: TGCGCCAGCAGCCAACCAGGGGAATATAATTCACCCCTCCACTTT
abundance: NA; d_gene: NA; j_gene: TRBJ1-4; v_gene: TRBV29-1; CDR3aa: CSVLGGSNEKLFF; CDR3nt: TGCAGCGTTCTGGGGGGGTCTAATGAAAAACTGTTTTTT
abundance: few; d_gene: TRBD1; j_gene: TRBJ1-5; v_gene: TRBV29-1; CDR3aa: CSVTESTPGGSHQLPQHF; CDR3nt: TGCAGCGTCACCGAATCGACCCCAGGGGGCAGCCACCAGTTGCCCCAGCATTTT
abundance: NA; d_gene: TRBD1; j_gene: TRBJ1-1; v_gene: TRBV7-9; CDR3aa: CASINLNRGSGHEAFF; CDR3nt: TGTGCCAGCATCAACCTCAACAGGGGTTCGGGGCATGAAGCTTTCTTT
abundance: once; d_gene: NA; j_gene: TRBJ2-7; v_gene: TRBV30; CDR3aa: CAWSVRWPGAPYEQYF; CDR3nt: TGTGCCTGGAGTGTACGTTGGCCGGGGGCCCCCTACGAGCAGTACTTC
abundance: few; d_gene: TRBD2; j_gene: TRBJ2-5; v_gene: TRBV5-1; CDR3aa: CASSTLAGVETQYF; CDR3nt: TGCGCCAGCAGCACACTAGCGGGAGTGGAGACCCAGTACTTC
abundance: NA; d_gene: NA; j_gene: TRBJ2-7; v_gene: TRBV25-1; CDR3aa: CASSVEREQYF; CDR3nt: TGTGCCAGCAGTGTTGAACGCGAGCAGTACTTC
abundance: NA; d_gene: NA; j_gene: TRBJ1-2; v_gene: TRBV25-1; CDR3aa: CANSNRQINYGYTF; CDR3nt: TGTGCCAACAGTAACAGACAGATTAACTATGGCTACACCTTC
abundance: NA; d_gene: NA; j_gene: TRBJ1-6; v_gene: TRBV25-1; CDR3aa: CASGQGYSPLHF; CDR3nt: TGTGCCAGTGGGCAGGGGTATTCACCCCTCCACTTT
abundance: NA; d_gene: NA; j_gene: TRBJ2-7; v_gene: TRBV14; CDR3aa: CASSETGSSIYEQYF; CDR3nt: TGTGCCAGCAGCGAAACCGGGTCCAGTATCTACGAGCAGTACTTC
abundance: many; d_gene: TRBD1; j_gene: TRBJ1-1; v_gene: TRBV27; CDR3aa: CASSWDRGNTEAFF; CDR3nt: TGTGCCAGCAGTTGGGACAGGGGGAACACTGAAGCTTTCTTT
abundance: many; d_gene: NA; j_gene: TRBJ2-1; v_gene: TRBV4-2; CDR3aa: CASSQSESAEQFF; CDR3nt: TGTGCCAGCAGCCAATCGGAGAGTGCGGAGCAGTTCTTC
abundance: NA; d_gene: TRBD1; j_gene: TRBJ1-5; v_gene: TRBV28; CDR3aa: CASSFLQGVLGNQPQHF; CDR3nt: TGTGCCAGCAGTTTTCTACAGGGGGTCTTGGGCAATCAGCCCCAGCATTTT
abundance: many; d_gene: TRBD1; j_gene: TRBJ2-7; v_gene: TRBV6-2/TRBV6-3; CDR3aa: CASSYSPQGVTYEQYF; CDR3nt: TGTGCCAGCAGTTACAGCCCTCAGGGGGTCACCTACGAGCAGTACTTC
abundance: few; d_gene: NA; j_gene: TRBJ2-5; v_gene: TRBV7-3; CDR3aa: CASSVGGRQETQYF; CDR3nt: TGTGCCAGCAGTGTAGGGGGTCGCCAAGAGACCCAGTACTTC
abundance: NA; d_gene: TRBD2; j_gene: TRBJ2-1; v_gene: TRBV18; CDR3aa: CASSPFSPGLAGDNEQFF; CDR3nt: TGTGCCAGCTCACCATTCAGCCCAGGACTAGCGGGAGACAATGAGCAGTTCTTC
abundance: many; d_gene: NA; j_gene: TRBJ2-6; v_gene: TRBV28; CDR3aa: CASSPFLSGANVLTF; CDR3nt: TGTGCCAGCAGTCCGTTTCTCTCTGGGGCCAACGTCCTGACTTTC
abundance: NA; d_gene: NA; j_gene: TRBJ2-7; v_gene: TRBV7-8; CDR3aa: CASSLGAYGELYEQYF; CDR3nt: TGTGCCAGCAGCTTAGGGGCTTATGGGGAGCTTTACGAGCAGTACTTC
abundance: few; d_gene: TRBD1; j_gene: TRBJ2-1; v_gene: TRBV4-1; CDR3aa: CASSQASGQGYNEQFF; CDR3nt: TGCGCCAGCAGCCAAGCGTCGGGACAGGGGTACAATGAGCAGTTCTTC
abundance: many; d_gene: TRBD2; j_gene: TRBJ2-3; v_gene: TRBV30; CDR3aa: CAWNIPGLDADTQYF; CDR3nt: TGTGCCTGGAATATTCCGGGACTAGACGCAGATACGCAGTATTTT
abundance: few; d_gene: TRBD2; j_gene: TRBJ2-2; v_gene: TRBV18; CDR3aa: CASSPVAGVNTGELFF; CDR3nt: TGTGCCAGCTCACCTGTCGCGGGAGTAAACACCGGGGAGCTGTTTTTT